The clone carrying this T cell receptor beta chain has at least ten counts. The antigen remains unidentified. The data are from a study of molecular identifiers for immune sequencing clone quantification. Study results and limitations: Over 99% of effector molecules, yet under 1% of naive-cell molecules, were held by clones above 20 RNA copies.

The CDR3 spans 16 residues. Trimming took off 2 bases at V and 6 bases at J, with 16 bases between the two ends. Germline values: CDR1 SGHDN, CDR2 FVKESK. Based on a CD8+CD4-CCR7+CD45RA+ profile, naive CD8 T cells were sorted. Bulk TCR libraries were made with methods that had been previously described and with listed TCR primers. TCRdb reprocessed the PCR reads via MiXCR and lists one record per CDR3 protein. The sample consists of around 460,000 distinct CDR3 sequences, about a fifth of them appearing once. This TCR came from a human donor in good health. Some libraries in this study had Jurkat cell RNA spiked in. This chain uses TRBV14 with TRBJ2-2; D is undetermined. The sample taken for sequencing was naive CD8+ T cells from blood, with Jurkat cell RNA spiked in. Subset: FACS-sorted CD8+CD4-CCR7+CD45RA+ naive T cells. The CDR3 spells CASSQLLSPDSGELFF. CDR3 sequence (DNA): TGTGCCAGCAGCCAACTCCTTTCCCCAGATTCCGGGGAGCTGTTTTTT.